The sequence of this T cell receptor beta chain was determined in a study of blood T cells in healthy people across ages (dated by TCRdb to the mid-2010s). Broadly, across the study: In model experiments, roughly one uniquely barcoded TCR beta cDNA molecule per two T cells was captured by template switching. Donors were grouped into four age groups: young (average about 15 years), middle-aged (39), aged (about 60) and long-lived (around 80). For two donors (one aged 18 to 29 and one aged 80 or older), the study analyzed two additional independent replicas of 1 million unique cDNA reads from the same blood draw. To avoid experimental bias, donors of different ages were spread randomly across the sequencing lanes. Age-related changes in TCR beta repertoire diversity were measured in the study by deep sequencing normalized with unique cDNA molecular identifiers. Overall results and qualifications from the work: The long-lived group showed more naive CD4+ T cells, fewer expanded clones and increased TCR diversity than the aged group, suggesting age selection. Since profiling was done on bulk unsorted PBMCs, naive and antigen-experienced compartments could not be conclusively compared. The CMV infection status of donors was not known, potentially confounding age-related changes in expanded clonotypes. Estimates of total diversity based on one million sequenced T cells were regarded as lower bounds and as underestimates. Observed TCR beta diversity correlated strongly with the percentage of naive T cells measured by flow cytometry. As age increased, observed TCR beta diversity per million T cells dropped in a roughly linear way, and a significant reduction was already evident by age 40.

Donors were 39 systemically healthy Caucasian individuals from Russia aged roughly 6 to 90 years. Each donor gave approximately 9.4 milliliters of peripheral blood, drawn into EDTA-treated Vacutainer tubes. Ficoll-Paque density-gradient centrifugation was used to isolate PBMCs, with at least 7 million per sample. Trizol reagent was used to extract total RNA from the PBMCs, yielding at least 5 micrograms per sample. For every donor, an aliquot of PBMCs went through flow cytometry to measure the percentages of naive CD45RAhigh/CD27high T cells. Turning to this clonotype: Its antigen specificity is not known. Base qualities are missing; no much larger clone stands one base away.

Preparation of the library involved 5' RACE. The sample was run on an Illumina HiSeq 2500. A second roughly 6 to 12 cycle PCR used a sample-barcoded 5' primer and a J-beta primer mix. A unique molecular identifier was introduced onto each TCR beta cDNA molecule by a template-switch 5' adaptor carrying 12 random nucleotides. Each sample yielded at least 2.5 million CDR3-containing paired-end reads. The Mint cDNA synthesis kit, primed by a TRBC-specific oligonucleotide, was used to synthesize first-strand cDNA from all RNA. After uracil-DNA glycosylase treatment, a first 18-cycle PCR used universal primers M1SS and BC2_uni_R on all cDNA. In the paper's pipeline: For normalization, 1 million high-quality reads were randomly selected from each sample, with every read carrying a distinct molecular identifier. Reads with shared molecular identifiers were discarded instead of being binned into consensus sequences. MiTCR, set to a Q25 quality threshold and the strictest error-elimination algorithm, was used for CDR3 identification, clonotype clustering and error correction. Lower-bound total TCR beta diversity was estimated with a nonparametric unseen species model using Euler transformation. The public reads were quality trimmed at Q25 with fastp and then assembled into clones with MiXCR by TCRdb, keeping productive beta chains. CDR3 protein sequences are deduplicated, and each keeps its most common genes and DNA. What appears here as the V and J calls and clone size reflects TCRdb's work, not the paper's. A total of about 730,000 distinct CDR3 sequences appear in this sample, about 42% of them only once. The ten largest clones represent 20% to 25% of the sample.

The material sequenced was blood. The receptor comes from a woman aged 60-70 years in good health.

The DNA reads as follows: TGTGCCAGCAGCCAAGAGGGGACAGCTTCCTACGAGCAGTACTTC. Its protein is CASSQEGTASYEQYF. The sequence links TRBV4-2 to TRBJ2-7, with 7 bases in between that match TRBD1. CDR1 and CDR2 (LGHNA, YNFKEQ) derive from the germline V gene. After removal of 0 bases from V and 1 base from J, the junction retains 3 bases not matched to a gene. The CDR3 has 15 amino acids, counting the end cysteine and phenylalanine. Kept here is only the CDR3 DNA, which spans 45 bases and is read in frame from base 1.